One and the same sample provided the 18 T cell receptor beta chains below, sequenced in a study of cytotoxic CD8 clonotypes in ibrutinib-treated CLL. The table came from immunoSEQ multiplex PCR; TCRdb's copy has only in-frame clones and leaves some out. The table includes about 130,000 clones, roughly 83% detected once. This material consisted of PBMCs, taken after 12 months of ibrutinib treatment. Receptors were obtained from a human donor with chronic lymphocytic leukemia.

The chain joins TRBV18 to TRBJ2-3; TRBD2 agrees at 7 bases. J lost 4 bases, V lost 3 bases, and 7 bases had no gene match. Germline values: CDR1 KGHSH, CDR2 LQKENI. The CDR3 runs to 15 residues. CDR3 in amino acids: CASSPAQTSPDTQYF. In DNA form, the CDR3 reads TGTGCCAGCTCACCCGCGCAGACTAGCCCAGATACGCAGTATTTT.

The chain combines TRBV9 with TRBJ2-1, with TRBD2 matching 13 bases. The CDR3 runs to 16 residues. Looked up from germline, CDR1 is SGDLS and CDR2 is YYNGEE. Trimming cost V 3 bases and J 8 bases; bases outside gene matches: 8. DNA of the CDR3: TGTGCCAGCAGCGCAGGACTAGCGGGAGTTTACGATGAGCAGTTCTTC. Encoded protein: CASSAGLAGVYDEQFF.

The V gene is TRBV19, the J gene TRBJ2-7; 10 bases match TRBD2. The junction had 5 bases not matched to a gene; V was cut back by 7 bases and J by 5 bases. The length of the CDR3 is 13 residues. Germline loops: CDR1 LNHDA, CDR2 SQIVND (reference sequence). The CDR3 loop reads CASKMLAGDEQYF. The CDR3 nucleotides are TGTGCCAGTAAAATGCTAGCGGGAGACGAGCAGTACTTC.

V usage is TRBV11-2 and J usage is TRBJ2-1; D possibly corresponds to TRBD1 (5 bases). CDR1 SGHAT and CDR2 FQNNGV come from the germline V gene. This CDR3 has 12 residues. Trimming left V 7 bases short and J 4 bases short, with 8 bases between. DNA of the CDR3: TGTGCCAGCACCACAGGTTACAATGAGCAGTTCTTC. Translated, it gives CASTTGYNEQFF.

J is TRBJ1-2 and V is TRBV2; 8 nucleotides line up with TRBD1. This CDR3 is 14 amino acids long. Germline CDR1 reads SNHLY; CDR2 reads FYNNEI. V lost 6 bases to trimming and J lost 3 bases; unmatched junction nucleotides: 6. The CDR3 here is CASSSRQGYYGYTF. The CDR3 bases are TGTGCCAGCAGCTCCAGACAGGGGTACTATGGCTACACCTTC.

The CDR3 DNA reads TGTGCCAGCAGCGGACGGACTAGCGGGGGGTACAATGAGCAGTTCTTC. Its translation: CASSGRTSGGYNEQFF. This chain uses TRBV7-2 with TRBJ2-1, with 14 bases fitting TRBD2. This CDR3 has 16 residues. The V gene end was trimmed by 5 bases and the J gene end by 4 bases; junction bases not matched to a gene: 4. Germline V lookup: CDR1 SGHTA, CDR2 FQGNSA.

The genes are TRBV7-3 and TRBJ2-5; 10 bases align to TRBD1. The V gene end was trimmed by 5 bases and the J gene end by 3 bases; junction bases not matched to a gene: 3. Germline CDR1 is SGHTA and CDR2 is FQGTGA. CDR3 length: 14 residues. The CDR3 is CASSKGTGEETQYF. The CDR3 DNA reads TGTGCCAGCAGCAAAGGGACAGGGGAAGAGACCCAGTACTTC.

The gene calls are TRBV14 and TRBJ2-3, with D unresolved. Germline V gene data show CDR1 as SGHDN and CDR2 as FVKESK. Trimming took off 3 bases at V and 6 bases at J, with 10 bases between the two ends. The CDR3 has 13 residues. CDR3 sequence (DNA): TGTGCCAGCAGCCATGACCTGGGGGATACGCAGTATTTT. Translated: CASSHDLGDTQYF.

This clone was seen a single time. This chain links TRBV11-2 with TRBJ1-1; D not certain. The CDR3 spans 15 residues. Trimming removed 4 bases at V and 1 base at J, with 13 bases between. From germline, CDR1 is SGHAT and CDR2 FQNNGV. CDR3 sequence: CASSSLSGRNTEAFF. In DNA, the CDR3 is TGTGCCAGCAGCTCCCTATCTGGGAGGAACACTGAAGCTTTCTTT.

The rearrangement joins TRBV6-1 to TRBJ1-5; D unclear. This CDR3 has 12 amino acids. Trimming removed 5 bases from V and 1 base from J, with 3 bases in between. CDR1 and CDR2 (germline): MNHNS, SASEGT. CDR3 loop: CASSFSNQPQHF. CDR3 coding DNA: TGTGCCAGCAGTTTCAGCAATCAGCCCCAGCATTTT.

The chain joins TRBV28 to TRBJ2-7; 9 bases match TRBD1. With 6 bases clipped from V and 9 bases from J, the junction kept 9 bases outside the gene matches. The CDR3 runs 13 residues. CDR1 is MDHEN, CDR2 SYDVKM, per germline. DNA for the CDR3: TGTGCCAGCAGCTTTAGGGACAGGGAAATGCAGTACTTC. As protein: CASSFRDREMQYF.

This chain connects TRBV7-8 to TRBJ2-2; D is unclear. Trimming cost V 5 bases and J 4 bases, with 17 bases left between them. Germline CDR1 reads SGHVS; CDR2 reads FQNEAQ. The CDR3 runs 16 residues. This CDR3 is CASSPTNPPSTGELFF. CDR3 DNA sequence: TGTGCCAGCAGCCCGACCAACCCACCGAGCACCGGGGAGCTGTTTTTT.

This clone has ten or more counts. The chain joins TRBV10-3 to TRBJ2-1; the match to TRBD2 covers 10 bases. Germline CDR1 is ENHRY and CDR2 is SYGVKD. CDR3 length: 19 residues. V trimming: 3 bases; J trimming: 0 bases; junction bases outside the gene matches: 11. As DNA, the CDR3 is TGTGCCATCAGTGACCGTTGGACTAGCGGTAACAGCTCCTACAATGAGCAGTTCTTC. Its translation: CAISDRWTSGNSSYNEQFF.

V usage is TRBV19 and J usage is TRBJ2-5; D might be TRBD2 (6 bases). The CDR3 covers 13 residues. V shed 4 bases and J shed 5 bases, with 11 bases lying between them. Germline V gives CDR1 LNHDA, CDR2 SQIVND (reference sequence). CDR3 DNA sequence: TGTGCCAGTAGTAAGGGACTGGGGGAGACCCAGTACTTC. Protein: CASSKGLGETQYF.

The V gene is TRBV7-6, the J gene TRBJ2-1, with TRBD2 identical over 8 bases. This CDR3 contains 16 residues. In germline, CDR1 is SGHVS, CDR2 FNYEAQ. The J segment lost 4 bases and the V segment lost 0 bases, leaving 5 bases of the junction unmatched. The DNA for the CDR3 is TGTGCCAGCAGCTTAGCGGAACTAGCGGATTACAATGAGCAGTTCTTC. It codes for CASSLAELADYNEQFF.

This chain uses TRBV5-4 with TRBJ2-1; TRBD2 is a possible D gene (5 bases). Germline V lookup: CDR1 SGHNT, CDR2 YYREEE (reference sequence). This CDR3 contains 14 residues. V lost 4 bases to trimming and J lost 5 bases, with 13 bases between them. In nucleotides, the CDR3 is TGTGCCAGCAGCCTGGCGGGTCCACACAATGAGCAGTTCTTC. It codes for CASSLAGPHNEQFF.

DNA for the CDR3: TGTGCCAGTAGTACTCAAGCGGGGACGTACAATGAGCAGTTCTTC. Translation gives CASSTQAGTYNEQFF. V gene TRBV19 combines with J gene TRBJ2-1; the match to TRBD2 covers 7 bases. The germline CDR1 and CDR2 sequences are LNHDA and SQIVND (reference sequence). The CDR3 covers 15 residues. V shed 4 bases, J shed 4 bases, and the junction held 7 bases outside the gene matches.

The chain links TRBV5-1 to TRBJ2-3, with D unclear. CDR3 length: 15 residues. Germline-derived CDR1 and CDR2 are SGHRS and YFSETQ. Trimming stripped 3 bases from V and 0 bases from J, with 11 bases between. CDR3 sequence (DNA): TGCGCCAGCAGCTCCACATTTACTAGCACAGATACGCAGTATTTT. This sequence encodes CASSSTFTSTDTQYF. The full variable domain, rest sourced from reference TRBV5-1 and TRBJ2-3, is KAGVTQTPRYLIKTRGQQVTLSCSPISGHRSVSWYQQTPGQGLQFLFEYFSETQRNKGNFPGRFSGRQFSNSRSEMNVSTLELGDSALYLCASSSTFTSTDTQYFGPGTRLTVL.